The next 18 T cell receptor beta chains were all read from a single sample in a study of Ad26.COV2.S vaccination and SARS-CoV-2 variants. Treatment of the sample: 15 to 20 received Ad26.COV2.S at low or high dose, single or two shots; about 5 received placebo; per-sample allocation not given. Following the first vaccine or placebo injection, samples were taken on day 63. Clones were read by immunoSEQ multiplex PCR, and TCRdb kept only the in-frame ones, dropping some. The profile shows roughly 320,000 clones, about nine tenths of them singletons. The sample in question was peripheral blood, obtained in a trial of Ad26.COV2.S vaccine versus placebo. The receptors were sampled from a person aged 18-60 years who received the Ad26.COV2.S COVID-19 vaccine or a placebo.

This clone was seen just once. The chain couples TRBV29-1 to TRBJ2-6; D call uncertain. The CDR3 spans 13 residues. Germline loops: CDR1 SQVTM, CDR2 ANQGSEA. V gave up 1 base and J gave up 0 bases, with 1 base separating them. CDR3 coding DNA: TGCAGCGTTGAAGCCTCTGGGGCCAACGTCCTGACTTTC. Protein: CSVEASGANVLTF.

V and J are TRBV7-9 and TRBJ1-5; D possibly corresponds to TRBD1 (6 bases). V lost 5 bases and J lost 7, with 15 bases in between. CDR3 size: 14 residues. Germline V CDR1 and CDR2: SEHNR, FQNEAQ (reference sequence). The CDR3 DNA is TGTGCCAGCAGCCAGGGGAGGCACGGACAGCCCCAGCATTTT. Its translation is CASSQGRHGQPQHF.

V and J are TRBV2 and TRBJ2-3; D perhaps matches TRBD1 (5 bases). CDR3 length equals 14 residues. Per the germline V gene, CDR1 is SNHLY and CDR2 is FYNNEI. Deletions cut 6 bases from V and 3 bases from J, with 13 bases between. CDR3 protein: CASRVQGGTDTQYF. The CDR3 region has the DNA TGTGCCAGCAGGGTTCAGGGTGGAACAGATACGCAGTATTTT.

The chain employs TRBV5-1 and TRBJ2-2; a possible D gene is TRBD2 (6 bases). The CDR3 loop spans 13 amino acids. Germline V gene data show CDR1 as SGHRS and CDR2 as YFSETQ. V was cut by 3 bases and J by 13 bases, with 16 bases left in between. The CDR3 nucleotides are TGCGCCAGCAGCTCTCAGGGAGGCCCTGGGCTGTTTTTT. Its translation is CASSSQGGPGLFF.

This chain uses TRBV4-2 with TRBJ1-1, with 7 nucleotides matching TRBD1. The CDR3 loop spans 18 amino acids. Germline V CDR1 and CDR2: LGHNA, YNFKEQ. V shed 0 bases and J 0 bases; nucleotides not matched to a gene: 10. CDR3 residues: CASSQETGTNVMNTEAFF. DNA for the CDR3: TGTGCCAGCAGCCAAGAGACAGGGACGAACGTCATGAACACTGAAGCTTTCTTT.

The CDR3 spells CASHVQPQETQYF. Here the CDR3 DNA reads TGTGCCAGTCACGTTCAGCCACAAGAGACCCAGTACTTC. The chain recombines TRBV2 with TRBJ2-5; D remains unclear. The CDR3 is 13 residues long. Germline lookup yields CDR1 SNHLY and CDR2 FYNNEI. V lost 9 bases and J lost 2, with 13 bases in between. Combining the CDR3 with reference TRBV2 and TRBJ2-5 gives the whole variable domain EPEVTQTPSHQVTQMGQEVILRCVPISNHLYFYWYRQILGQKVEFLVSFYNNEISEKSEIFDDQFSVERPDGSNFTLKIRSTKLEDSAMYFCASHVQPQETQYFGPGTRLLVL.

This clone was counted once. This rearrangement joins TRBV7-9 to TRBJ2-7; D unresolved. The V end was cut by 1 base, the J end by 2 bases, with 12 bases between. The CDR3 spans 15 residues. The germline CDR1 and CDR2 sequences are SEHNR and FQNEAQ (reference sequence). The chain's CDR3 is CASSLEGLDAYEQYF. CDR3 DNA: TGTGCCAGCAGCTTAGAGGGCCTGGATGCCTACGAGCAGTACTTC.

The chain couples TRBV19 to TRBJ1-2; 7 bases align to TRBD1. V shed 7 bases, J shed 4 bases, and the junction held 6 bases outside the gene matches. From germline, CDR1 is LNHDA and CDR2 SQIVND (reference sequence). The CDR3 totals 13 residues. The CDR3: CASNPGGFYGYTF. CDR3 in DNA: TGTGCCAGTAACCCAGGGGGTTTCTATGGCTACACCTTC.

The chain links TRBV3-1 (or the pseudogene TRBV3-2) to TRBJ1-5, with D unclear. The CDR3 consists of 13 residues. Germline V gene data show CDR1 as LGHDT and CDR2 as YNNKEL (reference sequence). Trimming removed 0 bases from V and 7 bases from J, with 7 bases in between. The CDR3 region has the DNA TGTGCCAGCAGCCAAGATTTAGCACAGCCCCAGCATTTT. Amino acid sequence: CASSQDLAQPQHF.

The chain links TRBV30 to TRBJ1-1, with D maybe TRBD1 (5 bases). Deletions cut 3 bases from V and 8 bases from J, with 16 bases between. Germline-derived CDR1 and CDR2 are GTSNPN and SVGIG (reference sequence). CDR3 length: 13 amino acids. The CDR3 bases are TGTGCCTGGAGCCAAACCCCGGCAGGGGAAGCTTTCTTT. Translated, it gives CAWSQTPAGEAFF.

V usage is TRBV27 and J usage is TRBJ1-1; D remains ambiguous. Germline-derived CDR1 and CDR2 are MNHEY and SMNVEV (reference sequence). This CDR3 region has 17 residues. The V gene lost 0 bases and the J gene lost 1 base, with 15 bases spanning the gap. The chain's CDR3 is CASSLSPQDPGNTEAFF. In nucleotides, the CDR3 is TGTGCCAGCAGTTTATCCCCCCAGGATCCGGGGAACACTGAAGCTTTCTTT.

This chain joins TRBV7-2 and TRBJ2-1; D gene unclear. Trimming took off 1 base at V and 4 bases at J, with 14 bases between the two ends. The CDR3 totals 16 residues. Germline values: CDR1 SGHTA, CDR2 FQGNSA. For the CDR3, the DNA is TGTGCCAGCAGCTTAGGACACCTAATCTCTTACAATGAGCAGTTCTTC. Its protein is CASSLGHLISYNEQFF.

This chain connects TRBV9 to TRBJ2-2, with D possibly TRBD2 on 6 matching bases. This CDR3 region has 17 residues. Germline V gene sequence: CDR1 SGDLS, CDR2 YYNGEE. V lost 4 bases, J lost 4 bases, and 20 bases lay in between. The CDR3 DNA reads TGTGCCAGCAGCCCCCATGGGCATACAGCGGGCACCGGGGAGCTGTTTTTT. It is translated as CASSPHGHTAGTGELFF.

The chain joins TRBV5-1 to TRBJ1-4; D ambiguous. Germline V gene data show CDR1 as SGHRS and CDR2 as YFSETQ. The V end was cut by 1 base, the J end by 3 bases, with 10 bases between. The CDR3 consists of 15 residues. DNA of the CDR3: TGCGCCAGCAGCTTGTTGGTCTCAGCTAATGAAAAACTGTTTTTT. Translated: CASSLLVSANEKLFF.

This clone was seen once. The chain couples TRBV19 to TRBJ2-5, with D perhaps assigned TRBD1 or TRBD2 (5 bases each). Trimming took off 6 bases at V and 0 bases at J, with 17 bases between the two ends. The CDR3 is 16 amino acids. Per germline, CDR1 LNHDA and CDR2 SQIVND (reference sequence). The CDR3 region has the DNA TGTGCCAGTAGATCTGGTGGGGGACCCTACCAAGAGACCCAGTACTTC. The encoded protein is CASRSGGGPYQETQYF.

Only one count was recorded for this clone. CDR3 sequence reads: CASSLDQQTMRYTF. In DNA, the CDR3 is TGTGCCAGCAGCTTAGACCAACAGACTATGCGCTACACCTTC. The chain employs TRBV7-9 and TRBJ1-2; D ambiguous. Germline loops: CDR1 SEHNR, CDR2 FQNEAQ (reference sequence). The CDR3 covers 14 residues. Trimming cost V 1 base and J 9 bases, with 15 bases left between them.

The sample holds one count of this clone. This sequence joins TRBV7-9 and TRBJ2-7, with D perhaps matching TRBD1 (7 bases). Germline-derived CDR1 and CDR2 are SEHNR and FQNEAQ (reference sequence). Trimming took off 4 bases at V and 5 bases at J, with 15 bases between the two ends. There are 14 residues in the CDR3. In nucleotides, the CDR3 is TGTGCCAGCAGCTCCGCCAGGGGGGCCCACGAGCAGTACTTC. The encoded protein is CASSSARGAHEQYF.

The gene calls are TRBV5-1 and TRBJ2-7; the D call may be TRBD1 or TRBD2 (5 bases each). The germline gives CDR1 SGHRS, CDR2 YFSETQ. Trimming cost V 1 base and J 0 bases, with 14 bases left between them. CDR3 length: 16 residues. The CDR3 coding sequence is TGCGCCAGCAGCTTGCCTACCGGGACGAACTCCTACGAGCAGTACTTC. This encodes CASSLPTGTNSYEQYF.